Described below is a single T cell receptor beta chain sequence and its context. Its antigen is as yet unknown. Per germline, CDR1 SEHNR and CDR2 FQNEAQ (reference sequence). CDR3 length equals 16 residues. V lost 3 bases, J lost 5 bases, and 16 bases lay in between. This entry belongs to a study of tumor-infiltrating lymphocytes in localized non-small cell lung cancer. Notes on the study in general: IM1 and IM2 tumors showed no difference in T-cell fraction. Available tissue quantity limited TCR sequencing to a patient subset. Compared with uninvolved lung, tumors showed higher T cell infiltration by TCRbeta sequencing. Different pieces of the same tissue were used for each assay.

TCRdb's table, derived via immunoSEQ multiplex PCR, lists solely in-frame clones and lacks some. The sample holds 5,500 to 7,500 clones; 70% to 80% are singletons and the top ten take 6.5%. The sequenced sample consisted of uninvolved lung tissue not adjacent to the tumor. The clonotype originates from a human donor with non-small cell lung cancer. The genes are TRBV7-9 and TRBJ1-4; D may be TRBD1 (5 bases). CDR3 DNA sequence: TGTGCCAGCAGCTTGGAAGGGACGGCCCGGAATGAAAAACTGTTTTTT. Translation: CASSLEGTARNEKLFF.